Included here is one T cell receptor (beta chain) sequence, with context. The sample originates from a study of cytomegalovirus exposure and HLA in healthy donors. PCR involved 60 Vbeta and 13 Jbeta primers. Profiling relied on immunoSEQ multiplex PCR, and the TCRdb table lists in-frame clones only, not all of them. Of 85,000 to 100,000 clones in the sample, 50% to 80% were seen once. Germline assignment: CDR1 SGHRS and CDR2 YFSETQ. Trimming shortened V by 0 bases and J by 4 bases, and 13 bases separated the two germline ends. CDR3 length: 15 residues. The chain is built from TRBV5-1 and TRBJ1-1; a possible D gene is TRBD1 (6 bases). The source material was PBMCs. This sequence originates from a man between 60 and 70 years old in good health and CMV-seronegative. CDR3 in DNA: TGCGCCAGCAGCTTGGAGCGGGGGGCGTTCACTGAAGCTTTCTTT. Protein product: CASSLERGAFTEAFF.